One sample yielded the 5 T cell receptor beta chains listed below, sequenced in a study of response to subunit inactivated influenza vaccine. TCRdb redid the calling of the RT-PCR reads with MiXCR, one entry per CDR3 protein. The table lists about 570,000 distinct CDR3 sequences, 10% to 12% of them singletons. The same sample was also used in a study of T cells expressing NK-cell markers. That publication notes: The authors generated TCR beta cDNA through 5'RACE template switching with UMIs.

This specimen consisted of PBMCs from blood, obtained on the day of vaccination. The receptors shown here come from a man aged 50-59 years who received an inactivated influenza vaccine.

This clonotype was counted only a few times. CDR3 in DNA: TGTGCCAGCAGCACAACCCGGGACAGGGGGCAAGAGACCCAGTACTTC. Its protein is CASSTTRDRGQETQYF. The rearrangement uses TRBV12-3 or TRBV12-4 and TRBJ2-5, with 11 positions matching TRBD1. V shed 6 bases and J 2 bases; nucleotides not matched to a gene: 8. CDR3 length: 16 residues.

Many counts were recorded for this clonotype. The chain recombines TRBV12-3 or TRBV12-4 with TRBJ1-2; D unclear. This CDR3 region has 12 residues. Deletions cut 4 bases from V and 4 bases from J, with 7 bases between. The CDR3 protein is CASSSGPYGYTF. As DNA, the CDR3 is TGTGCCAGCAGTTCCGGGCCCTATGGCTACACCTTC.

This clonotype was counted between two and nine times. The J gene is TRBJ1-5, the V gene TRBV12-3 or TRBV12-4; 10 positions match TRBD1. The V and J ends lost 5 bases and 8 bases, in that order; junction bases with no gene match: 6. The CDR3 loop spans 14 amino acids. The CDR3 sequence: CASSADRGREPQHF. The CDR3 coding sequence is TGTGCCAGCAGTGCCGACAGGGGGCGAGAGCCCCAGCATTTT.

DNA for the CDR3: TGTGCCAGCAGCTCCGGGGACAGAAACACCGGGGAGCTGTTTTTT. It yields the protein CASSSGDRNTGELFF. The rearrangement uses TRBV5-6 and TRBJ2-2, with 7 bases identical to TRBD1. The CDR3 runs 15 residues. Per the germline V gene, CDR1 is SGHDT and CDR2 is YYEEEE. V shed 3 bases and J 2 bases; nucleotides not matched to a gene: 4.

This clonotype was recorded many times. The chain recombines TRBV4-1 with TRBJ2-1, with 8 bases matching TRBD2. CDR1 and CDR2 from the germline V gene are MGHRA and YSYEKL. The CDR3 has 11 amino acids. The V segment lost 6 bases and the J segment 10 bases; nucleotides outside the gene matches: 2. The CDR3 spells CASSRGGEQFF. DNA for the CDR3: TGCGCCAGCAGTCGCGGGGGGGAGCAGTTCTTC.